The 10 T cell receptor beta chains reported below all come from one sample, sequenced in a study of blood T cell repertoires in COVID-19. Assay used: immunoSEQ multiplex PCR; TCRdb lists only in-frame clones, some missing. The sample yields some 400,000 clones, more than 80% seen once. Material: PBMCs or T cells enriched from blood (not recorded which). All receptors derive from a man aged 25-45 years who had recovered from COVID-19.

The chain combines TRBV5-1 with TRBJ2-5; tentatively, D is TRBD1 (7 bases). The V end was cut by 4 bases, the J end by 0 bases, with 16 bases between. The CDR3 totals 16 residues. The germline gives CDR1 SGHRS, CDR2 YFSETQ. This CDR3 reads CASSPLSGGYQETQYF. The DNA for the CDR3 is TGCGCCAGCAGCCCTTTGTCAGGGGGGTACCAAGAGACCCAGTACTTC. Using reference TRBV5-1 and TRBJ2-5 for the parts outside the CDR3, the full variable domain is KAGVTQTPRYLIKTRGQQVTLSCSPISGHRSVSWYQQTPGQGLQFLFEYFSETQRNKGNFPGRFSGRQFSNSRSEMNVSTLELGDSALYLCASSPLSGGYQETQYFGPGTRLLVL.

The chain recombines TRBV5-1 with TRBJ2-2; 10 nucleotides align to TRBD2. The germline V gene has CDR1 SGHRS and CDR2 YFSETQ. This CDR3 has 16 amino acids. The V gene end was trimmed by 4 bases and the J gene end by 2 bases; junction bases not matched to a gene: 5. The CDR3 sequence: CASSTTSGVNTGELFF. The CDR3 nucleotides read TGCGCCAGCAGCACCACTAGCGGGGTTAACACCGGGGAGCTGTTTTTT.

This chain uses TRBV11-1 with TRBJ2-5; D might be TRBD1 (6 bases). CDR1 is SGHAT, CDR2 FQDESV, per germline (reference sequence). V was pared by 0 bases and J by 5 bases, with 13 bases between. The CDR3 consists of 15 residues. The CDR3 here is CASSLAPGVWETQYF. The CDR3 coding sequence is TGTGCCAGCAGCTTAGCCCCAGGGGTTTGGGAGACCCAGTACTTC.

The gene calls are TRBV15 and TRBJ1-1, with 8 bases identical to TRBD1. The CDR3 loop spans 17 amino acids. CDR1 and CDR2 from the germline V gene are LNHNV and YYDKDF (reference sequence). Trimming took 6 bases from V and 0 from J; bases not matched to a gene: 12. The CDR3 DNA follows: TGTGCCACCAGTGGTCCGGGACAGGCGACTTTGAACACTGAAGCTTTCTTT. Protein: CATSGPGQATLNTEAFF.

The V gene is TRBV7-6, the J gene TRBJ2-1, with 10 bases fitting TRBD2. The CDR3 spans 17 residues. Per the germline V gene, CDR1 is SGHVS and CDR2 is FNYEAQ. V dropped 1 base and J dropped 4; count of bases not matched to a gene: 7. Written as DNA, the CDR3 is TGTGCCAGCAGCTTAGATGGTAGCGGGAGGCATTACAATGAGCAGTTCTTC. It encodes CASSLDGSGRHYNEQFF.

The chain links TRBV19 to TRBJ1-1, with TRBD1 matching over 8 bases. The length of the CDR3 is 14 residues. Germline trimming cut 6 bases from V and 3 bases from J; bases unmatched to any gene: 6. Germline-derived CDR1 and CDR2 are LNHDA and SQIVND (reference sequence). CDR3 amino acids: CASRTTGGYTEAFF. CDR3 DNA: TGTGCCAGTAGGACTACAGGGGGTTACACTGAAGCTTTCTTT. Variable domain in full (rest from reference TRBV19 and TRBJ1-1): DGGITQSPKYLFRKEGQNVTLSCEQNLNHDAMYWYRQDPGQGLRLIYYSQIVNDFQKGDIAEGYSVSREKKESFPLTVTSAQKNPTAFYLCASRTTGGYTEAFFGQGTRLTVV.

The chain employs TRBV4-1 and TRBJ2-1; 9 nucleotides agree with TRBD2. The V segment lost 2 bases and the J segment 7 bases; nucleotides outside the gene matches: 9. Germline CDR1 MGHRA, CDR2 YSYEKL. The CDR3 totals 16 residues. The CDR3 bases are TGCGCCAGCAGCCAACCTCGGGGCGGGAGGGGGAATGAGCAGTTCTTC. Translating gives CASSQPRGGRGNEQFF.

This sequence joins TRBV10-3 and TRBJ1-2; 7 bases map to TRBD1. This CDR3 has 15 amino acids. From germline, CDR1 is ENHRY and CDR2 SYGVKD. With V trimmed by 7 bases and J by 7 bases, 15 bases remained unmatched. The CDR3 nucleotides are TGTGCCATCACCAGTGGGGCGGGACAGTCTACTGGCTACACCTTC. This sequence encodes CAITSGAGQSTGYTF.

The rearrangement links TRBV2 to TRBJ2-7; 13 nucleotides agree with TRBD2. V shed 6 bases and J 3 bases; nucleotides not matched to a gene: 14. Germline V CDR1 and CDR2: SNHLY, FYNNEI. The CDR3 is made up of 18 amino acids. CDR3 in DNA: TGTGCCAGCAGGTGGGGTTCTAAAAGGACTAGCGGGAGCTACGAGCAGTACTTC. This sequence encodes CASRWGSKRTSGSYEQYF.

This sequence joins TRBV18 and TRBJ2-3; the D gene is possibly TRBD1 (5 bases). The V end lost 3 bases, the J end lost 3 bases, and 10 bases lay between the germline ends. The CDR3 spans 14 residues. Per the germline V gene, CDR1 is KGHSH and CDR2 is LQKENI. Here the CDR3 DNA reads TGTGCCAGCTCACCGGCCAAGGGGACAGATACGCAGTATTTT. Residues: CASSPAKGTDTQYF.